This entry is about one TCR beta chain. This specimen comes from a study of CD8+ T cells in alopecia areata. Treatment specified: oral pan-JAK inhibitor, 5-10 mg twice daily. RNA extraction and reverse transcription yielded cDNA as sequencing template. Assay: immunoSEQ multiplex PCR; the TCRdb copy retains only in-frame clones and omits some. The data show a few hundred thousand clones, 35% to 40% seen once. V shed 6 bases and J 5 bases; nucleotides not matched to a gene: 12. Germline V gene lookup returns CDR1 MGHDK and CDR2 SYGVNS. The CDR3 sequence is 15 residues long. The sequence came from a human donor with alopecia areata. Sample: CD4+ T cells sorted from blood, taken between weeks 30 and 35, from a patient treated with tofacitinib. V usage is TRBV25-1 and J usage is TRBJ1-1; TRBD1 aligns across 7 bases. CDR3 amino acids: CASRARQGSFTEAFF. The CDR3 DNA follows: TGTGCCAGCAGAGCCCGACAGGGAAGTTTTACTGAAGCTTTCTTT.